The source of this T cell receptor beta chain is a study of cytomegalovirus exposure and HLA in healthy donors. Overall study results and limits: Prediction of most subjects' HLA-A and HLA-B alleles by TCR beta sequences was reportedly accurate. HLA restriction was apparent for most CMV-associated TCR beta chains in a later analysis. Later work associated 16,951 TCR beta sequences with HLA alleles at 0.05 false discovery rate. In an earlier analysis, in several hundred donors, most V segments appeared productive either ~87% or ~30% of the time.

A remark on this clone: No antigen is known for it.

CDR1 SGDLS and CDR2 YYNGEE come from the germline V gene. This CDR3 is 14 amino acids long. Trimming took 3 bases from V and 1 from J, leaving 10 bases between them. Primers for the PCR totalled 60 Vbeta and 13 Jbeta. The protocol was immunoSEQ multiplex PCR, while the TCRdb copy is restricted to in-frame clones and leaves out a portion. Of approximately 260,000 clones listed, around 90% are singletons. The rearrangement uses TRBV9 and TRBJ1-1, with D maybe TRBD1 (6 bases). This TCR was recovered from a girl aged 2-10 years in good health and CMV-seronegative. Sample: PBMCs. The CDR3 sequence is CASSATGWNTEAFF. The CDR3 region has the DNA TGTGCCAGCAGCGCAACAGGGTGGAACACTGAAGCTTTCTTT.